These 25 T cell receptor beta chains came from one sample sequenced in a study of T cell responses to AZD1222 COVID-19 vaccine (TCRdb year 2021). This specimen's time point label, per the study, means: baseline before first vaccination. Preparation of the library involved the immunoSEQ multiplex PCR assay. The clones in this table, taken by TCRdb from immuneACCESS, are in-frame only. Not every clone is retained; where verified, under half of the shortfall comes from an unresolved V gene, and the cause of the rest is unknown. This sample has 90,000 to 100,000 clones in its table, and 87% of those were observed once. Of the sample, around 3.1% is held by the ten largest clones. The sequencing used peripheral blood, collected on day 0 of AZD1222 vaccination. The source of these receptors is an adult in good health.

V usage is TRBV12-3 or TRBV12-4 and J usage is TRBJ1-5, with unresolved D. This CDR3 contains 13 residues. Trimming took off 3 bases at V and 5 bases at J, with 8 bases between the two ends. The CDR3 DNA sequence: TGTGCCAGCAGTTTTGGCAGTTATCAGCCCCAGCATTTT. This translates into CASSFGSYQPQHF.

The chain links TRBV7-9 to TRBJ1-4; D is ambiguous. The CDR3 is made up of 15 amino acids. V was pared by 5 bases and J by 8 bases, with 18 bases between. CDR1 is SEHNR and CDR2 is FQNEAQ in the germline V gene (reference sequence). The CDR3 bases are TGTGCCAGCAGCCTTTACGGTACAGTAGGGGAAAAACTGTTTTTT. Residues: CASSLYGTVGEKLFF.

The chain couples TRBV11-2 to TRBJ2-6; D is undetermined. This CDR3 comprises 13 residues. V dropped 5 bases and J dropped 2 bases, with 4 bases sitting between them. The germline V gene encodes CDR1 SGHAT and CDR2 FQNNGV. The CDR3 loop is CASSLPGANVLTF. CDR3 nucleotide sequence: TGTGCCAGCAGCCTTCCTGGGGCCAACGTCCTGACTTTC.

Only one count was recorded for this clone. The chain is built from TRBV7-8 and TRBJ1-3, with a possible D match to TRBD1 (6 bases). Trimming removed 4 bases from V and 4 bases from J, with 14 bases in between. This CDR3 has 15 residues. CDR1 SGHVS and CDR2 FQNEAQ come from the germline V gene. CDR3 residues: CASSSTLGGGNTIYF. The CDR3 DNA follows: TGTGCCAGCAGCTCCACCCTCGGGGGCGGAAACACCATATATTTT.

In regard to this clone: Mismatch with germline at one junction end may stem from a read error. The chain joins TRBV7-7 to TRBJ2-1; 12 positions agree with TRBD2. The CDR3 is made up of 16 amino acids. Per the germline V gene, CDR1 is SSHAT and CDR2 is FNYEAQ (reference sequence). The CDR3 DNA is TGTGCTAGCAGCTCCGGAACACTAGCGGGAGGCAATGAGCAGTTCTTC. This gives the protein CASSSGTLAGGNEQFF.

The rearrangement uses TRBV7-2 and TRBJ1-2; the match to TRBD1 covers 7 bases. After removal of 1 base from V and 0 bases from J, the junction contained 8 bases not matched to a gene. Germline values: CDR1 SGHTA, CDR2 FQGNSA. This CDR3 comprises 17 residues. The CDR3 DNA reads as TGTGCCAGCAGCTTAGGGGGGACAGTGTCAGCTAACTATGGCTACACCTTC. Translated: CASSLGGTVSANYGYTF.

The chain combines TRBV5-1 with TRBJ1-3; D is unclear. The CDR3 extends over 14 amino acids. The germline V gene has CDR1 SGHRS and CDR2 YFSETQ. Deletions cut 1 base from V and 0 bases from J, with 5 bases between. In DNA form, the CDR3 reads TGCGCCAGCAGCTTGAGCCTCTCTGGAAACACCATATATTTT. This sequence encodes CASSLSLSGNTIYF.

The V gene is TRBV14, the J gene TRBJ2-2, with a tentative D call TRBD1 (5 bases). The CDR3 is 12 residues long. The V end was cut by 4 bases, the J end by 7 bases, with 7 bases between. CDR1 and CDR2 from the germline V gene are SGHDN and FVKESK. CDR3: CASSLGVGELFF. The CDR3 DNA sequence: TGTGCCAGCAGCCTAGGGGTCGGGGAGCTGTTTTTT.

The chain is built from TRBV11-2 and TRBJ1-1, with 7 bases matching TRBD1. V trimming: 10 bases; J trimming: 1 base; junction bases outside the gene matches: 12. This CDR3 is 15 amino acids long. The germline V gene has CDR1 SGHAT and CDR2 FQNNGV. Here the CDR3 reads CATTRGGGQNTEAFF. CDR3 bases: TGTGCCACGACCCGCGGAGGGGGCCAGAACACTGAAGCTTTCTTT. The full variable domain, in which reference TRBV11-2 and TRBJ1-1 provide the parts outside the CDR3, is EAGVAQSPRYKIIEKRQSVAFWCNPISGHATLYWYQQILGQGPKLLIQFQNNGVVDDSQLPKDRFSAERLKGVDSTLKIQPAKLEDSAVYLCATTRGGGQNTEAFFGQGTRLTVV.

This chain uses TRBV7-2 with TRBJ2-7; D might be TRBD2 (6 bases). Trimming removed 5 bases from V and 0 bases from J, with 14 bases in between. Germline loops: CDR1 SGHTA, CDR2 FQGNSA. This CDR3 has 15 residues. DNA for the CDR3: TGTGCCAGCAGCCGCGGGGCAGGGACCTCCTACGAGCAGTACTTC. Protein product: CASSRGAGTSYEQYF.

This chain connects TRBV5-6 to TRBJ1-1; 8 bases agree with TRBD1. The germline CDR1 and CDR2 sequences are SGHDT and YYEEEE. Losses at the gene ends were 1 base for V and 10 bases for J; bases not matched to a gene: 6. CDR3 size: 13 residues. The CDR3 is CASSLRTGQAAFF. In nucleotides, the CDR3 is TGTGCCAGCAGCTTGAGGACAGGGCAAGCAGCTTTCTTT.

The genes are TRBV6-5 and TRBJ2-2; 7 bases line up with TRBD1. Losses at the gene ends were 6 bases for V and 7 bases for J; bases not matched to a gene: 8. CDR1 is MNHEY, CDR2 SVGAGI, per germline. This CDR3 spans 14 amino acids. In nucleotides, the CDR3 is TGTGCCAGCAGCTGGGACAGATATGTCGGGGAGCTGTTTTTT. This sequence encodes CASSWDRYVGELFF.

J is TRBJ1-5 and V is TRBV5-8; no clear D. The CDR3 has 19 amino acids. Germline-derived CDR1 and CDR2 are SGHTS and YDEGEE. V was pared by 1 base and J by 0 bases, with 20 bases between. In DNA form, the CDR3 reads TGTGCCAGCAGCTTGTCTCGGGGAACCGAAACCTTTAGCAATCAGCCCCAGCATTTT. Its translation is CASSLSRGTETFSNQPQHF.

The rearrangement uses TRBV6-5 and TRBJ2-1, with D maybe TRBD2 (7 bases). The CDR3 is 15 amino acids. Germline CDR1 and CDR2: MNHEY and SVGAGI. V was trimmed by 0 bases and J by 8 bases, leaving 14 bases between them. The CDR3: CASSYSMGGGHEQFF. The DNA for the CDR3 is TGTGCCAGCAGTTACTCGATGGGGGGGGGCCATGAGCAGTTCTTC.

The CDR3 DNA reads as TGTGCCAGCAGTTTAGAGGGACGCGGCTACACCTTC. Translation gives CASSLEGRGYTF. The chain links TRBV12-3 or TRBV12-4 to TRBJ1-2, with D possibly TRBD1 on 5 matching bases. CDR3 length: 12 amino acids. The V gene lost 1 base and the J gene lost 8 bases, with 8 bases spanning the gap.

J is TRBJ1-2 and V is TRBV11-3; 10 nucleotides match TRBD1. Germline CDR1 is SGHNT and CDR2 is YENEEA. CDR3 length: 17 residues. Trimming removed 0 bases from V and 6 bases from J; junction bases left unmatched: 10. The CDR3 reads CASSLDQLGQGYDGYTF. Here the CDR3 DNA reads TGTGCCAGCAGCTTAGATCAGTTGGGACAGGGGTACGATGGCTACACCTTC.

This rearrangement joins TRBV6-5 to TRBJ1-2; 8 nucleotides line up with TRBD1. In germline, CDR1 is MNHEY, CDR2 SVGAGI. The CDR3 sequence is 15 residues long. Trimming cost V 6 bases and J 2 bases; bases outside gene matches: 8. CDR3 sequence: CASSGTGWGNYGYTF. The CDR3 bases are TGTGCCAGCAGCGGGACAGGATGGGGGAACTATGGCTACACCTTC.

The chain couples TRBV30 to TRBJ1-5; no firm D call. V was shortened by 0 bases and J by 5 bases, with 20 bases between the two germline ends. The CDR3 sequence is 17 residues long. Germline CDR1 GTSNPN, CDR2 SVGIG (reference sequence). The CDR3 region is CAWSVHSMDLNYQPQHF. CDR3 nucleotide sequence: TGTGCCTGGAGTGTACACTCTATGGACCTAAACTATCAGCCCCAGCATTTT.

The chain joins TRBV6-6 to TRBJ2-1; D is ambiguous. V gave up 2 bases and J gave up 0 bases, with 5 bases separating them. The CDR3 loop spans 14 amino acids. CDR1 and CDR2 from the germline V gene are MNHNY and SVGAGI (reference sequence). The CDR3 region has the DNA TGTGCCAGCAGTTACGTCACCTCCTACAATGAGCAGTTCTTC. It translates to CASSYVTSYNEQFF.

The gene calls are TRBV6-2 or TRBV6-3 and TRBJ1-5, with 10 positions matching TRBD1. The CDR3 has 16 amino acids. In germline, CDR1 is MNHEY, CDR2 SVGEGT. V shed 2 bases and J 6 bases; nucleotides not matched to a gene: 7. CDR3 nucleotide sequence: TGTGCCAGCAGTTACCCGGGACAGGGGATAGGTCAGCCCCAGCATTTT. Protein sequence: CASSYPGQGIGQPQHF.

The rearrangement joins TRBV9 to TRBJ2-5; maybe TRBD2 (6 bases). Germline V gives CDR1 SGDLS, CDR2 YYNGEE. The CDR3 spans 14 residues. Trimming removed 3 bases at V and 2 bases at J, with 11 bases between. As DNA, the CDR3 is TGTGCCAGCAGCGCCCGGACTATTCAAGAGACCCAGTACTTC. This translates into CASSARTIQETQYF.

As regards this clone: At one boundary the junction diverges from the germline segment, which might be a read error. The V and J genes are TRBV5-1 and TRBJ2-1; TRBD2 aligns across 9 bases. Germline V gene lookup returns CDR1 SGHRS and CDR2 YFSETQ. CDR3 length: 16 residues. In DNA form, the CDR3 reads TGTGCCAGCAGCTCCAGGACTAGCGCGATCGACAATGAGCAGTTCTTC. It specifies CASSSRTSAIDNEQFF.

The V call is TRBV5-1, the J call TRBJ2-1, with a possible D match to TRBD1 (7 bases). Per germline, CDR1 SGHRS and CDR2 YFSETQ. V gave up 3 bases and J gave up 7 bases, with 14 bases separating them. The CDR3 length is 14 residues. The CDR3 loop reads CASSWSPGGNEQFF. For the CDR3, the DNA is TGCGCCAGCAGCTGGAGCCCAGGGGGGAATGAGCAGTTCTTC.

This chain connects TRBV25-1 to TRBJ2-1; D may match TRBD1 or TRBD2 (5 bases each). The ends were cut back, 3 bases at V and 3 bases at J, with 12 bases in the middle. The CDR3 loop spans 15 amino acids. Germline CDR1 and CDR2: MGHDK and SYGVNS. CDR3 sequence: CASSDEGRVYNEQFF. The CDR3 DNA is TGTGCCAGCAGTGATGAGGGACGAGTCTACAATGAGCAGTTCTTC.

This clone has a handful of counts. The chain links TRBV27 to TRBJ1-1, with D tentatively TRBD1 (6 bases). Germline CDR1 reads MNHEY; CDR2 reads SMNVEV (reference sequence). Trimming took 2 bases from V and 0 from J, leaving 16 bases between them. The CDR3 spans 17 residues. CDR3 loop: CASSLSRGGIMNTEAFF. The CDR3 nucleotides are TGTGCCAGCAGTTTAAGTAGAGGGGGAATTATGAACACTGAAGCTTTCTTT.